The next 17 T cell receptor beta chains were all read from a single sample in a study of T-cell reconstitution after alpha-beta-depleted transplantation in children. The TCRbeta library was prepared with unique molecular identifiers. TCRdb re-called the PCR reads through MiXCR, storing one row per CDR3 protein. The sample has 83,000 or so distinct CDR3 sequences, 7.5% to 9.5% seen once; the top ten hold 5.5% to 8.5%. This specimen was PBMCs from the stem cell graft donor, taken from the stem cell graft. The receptor set was obtained from a human donor who donated a stem cell graft to a child with congenital amegakaryocytic thrombocytopenia.

This clonotype was counted many times. V is TRBV7-2 and J is TRBJ2-1, with 9 positions matching TRBD2. V lost 3 bases to trimming and J lost 4 bases; unmatched junction nucleotides: 10. This CDR3 is built from 17 residues. Looked up from germline, CDR1 is SGHTA and CDR2 is FQGNSA. Here the CDR3 reads CASSFSGSTFFYNEQFF. CDR3 nucleotides: TGTGCCAGCAGCTTTAGCGGGAGCACGTTCTTTTACAATGAGCAGTTCTTC.

This clonotype showed up many times. The rearrangement uses TRBV12-3 or TRBV12-4 and TRBJ1-1; a possible D gene is TRBD1 (6 bases). There are 17 residues in the CDR3. Deletions cut 3 bases from V and 2 bases from J, with 19 bases between. The CDR3 DNA sequence: TGTGCCAGCAGTTTGGGACAAGGAGAGCCGTTAAACACTGAAGCTTTCTTT. Translated: CASSLGQGEPLNTEAFF.

In regard to this clonotype: This may be a read error: a much more frequent sequence differs by one nucleotide. The chain recombines TRBV2 with TRBJ2-5; 7 nucleotides align to TRBD2. J gave up 5 bases and V 5 bases, and 5 bases lay outside the gene matches. The germline gives CDR1 SNHLY, CDR2 FYNNEI. This CDR3 contains 13 residues. The CDR3 sequence is CASSRTRGETQYF. The CDR3 DNA follows: TGTGCCAGCAGTCGGACTAGAGGGGAGACCCAGTACTTC. Using reference TRBV2 and TRBJ2-5 for the parts outside the CDR3, the full variable domain is EPEVTQTPSHQVTQMGQEVILRCVPISNHLYFYWYRQILGQKVEFLVSFYNNEISEKSEIFDDQFSVERPDGSNFTLKIRSTKLEDSAMYFCASSRTRGETQYFGPGTRLLVL.

Only a few counts were recorded for this clonotype. The chain is built from TRBV5-1 and TRBJ1-1; TRBD1 is a possible D gene (5 bases). CDR3 length: 17 residues. V lost 10 bases to trimming and J lost 3 bases, with 28 bases between them. Germline V gives CDR1 SGHRS, CDR2 YFSETQ. The CDR3 DNA is TGCGCCCAGCACACGGGGAACACCATCGGGGGGTACACTGAAGCTTTCTTT. This sequence encodes CAQHTGNTIGGYTEAFF.

This clonotype appeared many times. The chain employs TRBV15 and TRBJ2-3; D might be TRBD1 or TRBD2, each matching 6 bases. Trimming shortened V by 1 base and J by 5 bases, and 10 bases separated the two germline ends. This CDR3 spans 14 amino acids. CDR1 is LNHNV and CDR2 is YYDKDF in the germline V gene (reference sequence). The CDR3 loop reads CATSRGQEGDTQYF. The CDR3 nucleotides are TGTGCCACCAGCAGAGGACAGGAGGGAGATACGCAGTATTTT.

This clonotype has a count of ten or more. V usage is TRBV29-1 and J usage is TRBJ2-1, with D maybe TRBD1 (6 bases). The germline gives CDR1 SQVTM, CDR2 ANQGSEA. Trimming took off 8 bases at V and 4 bases at J, with 15 bases between the two ends. The length of the CDR3 is 13 residues. This CDR3 is CSSRTESYNEQFF. The CDR3 bases are TGCAGCTCTCGGACAGAGAGTTACAATGAGCAGTTCTTC.

Concerning this clonotype: This may be a read error, as it is one base from a much larger clone. The chain is built from TRBV3-1 and TRBJ2-7; a possible D gene is TRBD1 (5 bases). The V end was cut by 1 base, the J end by 5 bases, with 15 bases between. Germline CDR1 is LGHDT and CDR2 is YNNKEL (reference sequence). This CDR3 spans 15 amino acids. The CDR3 nucleotides are TGTGCCAGCAGCCAAGCCGCGACAGTGGCCCACGAGCAGTACTTC. Translation: CASSQAATVAHEQYF.

This clonotype has ten or more counts. The chain links TRBV18 to TRBJ2-3, with TRBD2 matching 10 bases. V trimming: 0 bases; J trimming: 6 bases; junction bases outside the gene matches: 6. The germline V gene encodes CDR1 KGHSH and CDR2 LQKENI. The CDR3 runs 16 residues. The CDR3 sequence: CASSPPASGSRDTQYF. The CDR3, as DNA: TGTGCCAGCTCACCACCTGCTAGCGGGAGTCGGGATACGCAGTATTTT.

This clonotype was seen ten or more times. The chain links TRBV12-3 or TRBV12-4 to TRBJ2-3; 7 nucleotides line up with TRBD2. The CDR3 extends over 14 amino acids. Trimming cost V 6 bases and J 2 bases; bases outside gene matches: 5. CDR3 sequence reads: CASSHSGDTDTQYF. The DNA of the CDR3 is TGTGCCAGCAGCCACAGCGGGGACACAGATACGCAGTATTTT.

This clonotype was seen ten or more times. The genes are TRBV15 and TRBJ2-7; perhaps TRBD1 as D (5 bases). The CDR3 sequence is 15 residues long. CDR1 and CDR2 (germline): LNHNV, YYDKDF (reference sequence). Trimming cost V 3 bases and J 3 bases, with 15 bases left between them. The CDR3 is CATSRGPDTGYEQYF. CDR3 DNA sequence: TGTGCCACCAGCAGGGGGCCGGACACCGGCTACGAGCAGTACTTC.

This clonotype was counted ten times or more. The CDR3 loop is CASSSGTSLSNEQFF. As DNA, the CDR3 is TGTGCCAGCAGTTCCGGGACTAGCTTGAGCAATGAGCAGTTCTTC. The chain links TRBV12-3 or TRBV12-4 to TRBJ2-1, with TRBD2 matching 9 bases. Germline trimming cut 4 bases from V and 6 bases from J; bases unmatched to any gene: 7. There are 15 residues in the CDR3.

This clonotype has at least ten counts. The gene calls are TRBV20-1 and TRBJ2-7; D is unclear. This CDR3 comprises 14 residues. The germline V gene encodes CDR1 DFQATT and CDR2 SNEGSKA (reference sequence). V was clipped by 3 bases and J by 3 bases, with 15 bases between them. DNA for the CDR3: TGCAGTGCTAGTGGCCTTTCGAAAAACTACGAGCAGTACTTC. Translated, it gives CSASGLSKNYEQYF.

This clonotype showed up just once. The chain carries TRBV10-3 and TRBJ1-5; 7 nucleotides match TRBD1. Unmatched junction bases numbered 3, after V lost 4 bases and J lost 6 bases. This CDR3 is built from 13 residues. Germline loops: CDR1 ENHRY, CDR2 SYGVKD. The CDR3 nucleotides read TGTGCCATCAGTGGTCACAGGGGTCAGCCCCAGCATTTT. Encoded protein: CAISGHRGQPQHF.

This clonotype was seen a handful of times. V gene TRBV7-3 combines with J gene TRBJ2-1, with D uncertain. The V gene lost 5 bases and the J gene lost 7 bases, with 21 bases spanning the gap. Germline V lookup: CDR1 SGHTA, CDR2 FQGTGA. The CDR3 runs to 16 residues. This chain's CDR3 is CASSPRRTADRNEQFF. The CDR3 nucleotides read TGTGCCAGCAGCCCTAGAAGGACGGCGGATCGAAATGAGCAGTTCTTC.

This clonotype counts as medium-sized. The chain joins TRBV12-3 or TRBV12-4 to TRBJ1-1, with D maybe TRBD1 (6 bases). V was shortened by 5 bases and J by 9 bases, with 16 bases between the two germline ends. The CDR3 sequence is 13 residues long. The CDR3 spells CASSRARQDKAFF. The CDR3 DNA follows: TGTGCCAGCAGTAGAGCCAGACAGGACAAAGCTTTCTTT.

Notes on this clonotype: It may be a read error: a sequence one base away is much more abundant. This chain connects TRBV20-1 to TRBJ2-1; 8 positions agree with TRBD2. The CDR3 totals 14 residues. The germline CDR1 and CDR2 sequences are DFQATT and SNEGSKA (reference sequence). CDR3 protein: CSARDHGGAWELFF. The CDR3 DNA follows: TGCAGTGCTAGAGATCACGGGGGGGCATGGGAGCTGTTCTTC.

This clonotype was seen ten or more times. The CDR3 reads CSARDSVGLSYEQYF. For the CDR3, the DNA is TGCAGTGCTAGAGATTCGGTGGGCCTTTCCTACGAGCAGTACTTC. The J gene is TRBJ2-7, the V gene TRBV20-1; D remains unclear. Between the trimmed V and J ends, which lost 0 bases and 1 base, there was a span of 13 bases. CDR1 DFQATT and CDR2 SNEGSKA come from the germline V gene (reference sequence). The CDR3 has 15 residues.